The source of this T cell receptor (beta chain) is a study of blood T cell repertoires in COVID-19. Method: immunoSEQ multiplex PCR; TCRdb's copy keeps in-frame clones and lacks some. The repertoire has 98,000 or so clones, 75% to 85% of them found once; the top ten carry more than 4.5%. CDR3 length: 15 residues. Germline lookup yields CDR1 LNHDA and CDR2 SQIVND (reference sequence). Trimming shortened V by 3 bases and J by 4 bases, and 13 bases separated the two germline ends. Input material: peripheral blood. The chain combines TRBV19 with TRBJ2-1; perhaps TRBD2 as D (5 bases). The TCR comes from a man between 60 and 75 years old with acute or convalescent COVID-19. CDR3 sequence reads: CASSMRWESYNEQFF. The CDR3 bases are TGTGCCAGTAGTATGAGGTGGGAGAGTTACAATGAGCAGTTCTTC.